The TCR beta chain under discussion was sequenced for a study of CD8 T cells in ankylosing spondylitis. Overall study results and limits: Earlier literature documents some of the motif variants in reactive arthritis synovial fluid and blood.

In TCRdb, the 5' RACE reads were re-called with MiXCR into one record per CDR3 protein. The data show around 300,000 distinct CDR3 sequences, roughly 14% seen once. The V and J ends lost 5 bases and 8 bases respectively, with 19 bases between them. The germline gives CDR1 SGHNT, CDR2 YENEEA. This CDR3 spans 15 amino acids. This clonotype turned up a few times. The antigen remains undetermined. The sample taken for sequencing was blood, either unsorted or a sorted T cell fraction (not recorded which). The receptor was derived from a male donor with ankylosing spondylitis or in good health (not recorded which). The gene calls are TRBV11-3 and TRBJ2-1; D is possibly TRBD2 (5 bases). The CDR3 coding sequence is TGTGCCAGCAGCCCCGAGGGAATCAAAACACATGAGCAGTTCTTC. Residues: CASSPEGIKTHEQFF.